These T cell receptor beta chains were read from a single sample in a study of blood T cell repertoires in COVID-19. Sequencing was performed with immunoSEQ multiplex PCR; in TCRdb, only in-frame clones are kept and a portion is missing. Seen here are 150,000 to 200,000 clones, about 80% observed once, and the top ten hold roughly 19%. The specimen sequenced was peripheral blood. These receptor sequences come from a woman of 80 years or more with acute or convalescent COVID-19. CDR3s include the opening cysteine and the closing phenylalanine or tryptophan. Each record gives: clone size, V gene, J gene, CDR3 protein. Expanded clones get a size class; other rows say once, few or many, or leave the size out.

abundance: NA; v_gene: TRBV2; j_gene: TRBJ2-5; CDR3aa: CASRGEETQYF
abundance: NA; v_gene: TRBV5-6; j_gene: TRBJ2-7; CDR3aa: CASSFTLGGVVEQYF
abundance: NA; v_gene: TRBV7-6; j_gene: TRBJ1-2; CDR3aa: CASSSALGALYGYTF
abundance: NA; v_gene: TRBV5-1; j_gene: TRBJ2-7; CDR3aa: CASSLVLTGDRTEQYF
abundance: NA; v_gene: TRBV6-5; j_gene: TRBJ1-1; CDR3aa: CASSLTGQNEAFF
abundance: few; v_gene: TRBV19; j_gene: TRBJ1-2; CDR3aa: CASTLETGRRDYGYTF
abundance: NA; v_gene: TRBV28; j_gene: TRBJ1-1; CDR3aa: CASSSTYTEAFF
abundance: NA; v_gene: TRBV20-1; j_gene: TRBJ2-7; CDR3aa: CSASSSYEQYF
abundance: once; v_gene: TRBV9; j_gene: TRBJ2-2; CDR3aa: CASSPFPNTGELFF
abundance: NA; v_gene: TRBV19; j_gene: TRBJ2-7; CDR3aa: CASSIVDRPGNEQYF
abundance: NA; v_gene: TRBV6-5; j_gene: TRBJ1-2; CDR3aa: CASRWGQGYGYTF
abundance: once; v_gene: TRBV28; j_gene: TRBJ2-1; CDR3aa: CASSFRGKGTGRGYNEQFF
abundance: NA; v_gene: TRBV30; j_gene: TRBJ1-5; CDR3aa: CAWSVGLDQPQHF
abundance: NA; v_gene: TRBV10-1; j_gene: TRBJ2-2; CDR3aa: CASRDAHCVRGAGNTGELFF
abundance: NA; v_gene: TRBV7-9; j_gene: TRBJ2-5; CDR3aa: CASSLGFGESETQYF
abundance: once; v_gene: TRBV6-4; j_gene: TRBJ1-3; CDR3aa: CASSPTALGNTIYF
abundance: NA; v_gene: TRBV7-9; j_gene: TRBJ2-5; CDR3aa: CASSLGEEETQYF
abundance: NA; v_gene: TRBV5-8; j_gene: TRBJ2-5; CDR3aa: CASSPSGRGETQYF
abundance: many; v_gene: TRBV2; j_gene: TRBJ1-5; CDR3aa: CASSAGRGNQPQHF
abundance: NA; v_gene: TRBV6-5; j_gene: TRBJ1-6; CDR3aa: CASSRGALYNSPLHF
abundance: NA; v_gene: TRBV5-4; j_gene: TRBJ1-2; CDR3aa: CASSPQEGMNYGYTF
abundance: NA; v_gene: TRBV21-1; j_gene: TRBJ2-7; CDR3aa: CASSNVHRDSSYEQYF
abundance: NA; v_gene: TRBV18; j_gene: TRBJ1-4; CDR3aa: CASSPPRGQEYEKLFF
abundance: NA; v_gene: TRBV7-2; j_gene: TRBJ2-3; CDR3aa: CASSPGSGGQYF
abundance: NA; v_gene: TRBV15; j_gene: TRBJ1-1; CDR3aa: CATRSDSSAAFF
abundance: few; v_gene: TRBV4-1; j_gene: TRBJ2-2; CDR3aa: CASSQGDTSGELFF
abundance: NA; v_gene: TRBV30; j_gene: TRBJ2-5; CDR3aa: CAWSQAGLETQYF
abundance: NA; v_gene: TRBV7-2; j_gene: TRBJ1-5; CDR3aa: CASSLELEQPQHF
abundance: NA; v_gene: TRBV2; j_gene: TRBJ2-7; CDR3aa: CASSNLGQGISEQYF
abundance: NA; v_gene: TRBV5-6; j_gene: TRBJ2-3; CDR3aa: CASSSGAGGPGDTQYF
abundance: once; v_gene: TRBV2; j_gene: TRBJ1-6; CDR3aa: CASSPSGALHF
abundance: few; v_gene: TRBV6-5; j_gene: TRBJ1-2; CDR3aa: CASSRGQGSYGYTF
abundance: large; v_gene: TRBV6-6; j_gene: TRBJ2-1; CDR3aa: CASRLSPTPYNEQFF
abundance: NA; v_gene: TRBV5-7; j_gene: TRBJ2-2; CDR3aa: CASSFLAGVLGELFF
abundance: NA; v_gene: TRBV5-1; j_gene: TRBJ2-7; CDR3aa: CASSSTSGRRGYEQYF
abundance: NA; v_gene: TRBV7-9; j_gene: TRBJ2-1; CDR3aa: CASTPGQLGGNEQFF
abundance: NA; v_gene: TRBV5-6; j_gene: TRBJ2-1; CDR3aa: CASSFGTDIYNEQFF
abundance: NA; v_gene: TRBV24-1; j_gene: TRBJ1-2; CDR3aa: CATSDRVSNYGYTF
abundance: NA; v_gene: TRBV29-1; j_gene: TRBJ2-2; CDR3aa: CSVEVRTSNTGELFF
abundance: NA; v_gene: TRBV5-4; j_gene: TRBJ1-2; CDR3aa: CASSLTGLDYGYTF
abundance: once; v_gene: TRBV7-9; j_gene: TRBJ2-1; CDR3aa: CASSSIAGGPADEQFF
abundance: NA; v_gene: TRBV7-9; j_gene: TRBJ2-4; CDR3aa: CASSPGQGVNIQYF
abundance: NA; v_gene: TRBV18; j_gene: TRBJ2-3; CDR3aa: CASSPLGTASTDTQYF
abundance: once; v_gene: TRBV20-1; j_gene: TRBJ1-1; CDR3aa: CRGGREAFF
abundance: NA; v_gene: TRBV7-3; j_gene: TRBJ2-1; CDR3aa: CASAWGGNNEQFF
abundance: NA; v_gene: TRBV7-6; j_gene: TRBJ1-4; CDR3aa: CASSLGAGTGFEKLFF
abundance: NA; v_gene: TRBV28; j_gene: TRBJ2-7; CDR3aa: CASSLYGYEQYF
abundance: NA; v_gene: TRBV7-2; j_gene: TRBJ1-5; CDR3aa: CASSDLVGRWDQPQHF
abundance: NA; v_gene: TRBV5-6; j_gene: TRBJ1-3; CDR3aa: CASSFGQYSGNTIYF
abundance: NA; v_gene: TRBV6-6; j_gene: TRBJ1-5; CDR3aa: CATLGPGGLNQPQHF
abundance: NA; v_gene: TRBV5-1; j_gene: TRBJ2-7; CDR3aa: CASSLAGGSGGYYEQYF
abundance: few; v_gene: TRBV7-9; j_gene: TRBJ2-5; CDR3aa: CASSLVRQQEETQYF
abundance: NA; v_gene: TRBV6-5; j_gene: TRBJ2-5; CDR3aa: CASSRVGATQYF
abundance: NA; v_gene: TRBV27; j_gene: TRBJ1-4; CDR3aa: CASRGIAGTDNEKLFF
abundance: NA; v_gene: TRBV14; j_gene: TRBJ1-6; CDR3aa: CASSHTLVRTGESSYNSPLHF